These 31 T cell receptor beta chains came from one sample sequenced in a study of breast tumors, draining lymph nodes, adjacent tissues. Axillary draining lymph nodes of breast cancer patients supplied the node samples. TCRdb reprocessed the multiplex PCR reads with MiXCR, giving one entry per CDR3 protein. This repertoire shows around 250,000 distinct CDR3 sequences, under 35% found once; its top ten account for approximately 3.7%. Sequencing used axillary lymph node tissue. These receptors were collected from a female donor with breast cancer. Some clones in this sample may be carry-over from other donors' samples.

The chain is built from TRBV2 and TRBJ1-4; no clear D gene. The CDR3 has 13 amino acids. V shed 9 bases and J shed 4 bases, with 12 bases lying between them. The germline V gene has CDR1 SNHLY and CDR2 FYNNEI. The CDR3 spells CASTAAGNEKLFF. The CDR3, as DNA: TGTGCCAGTACTGCAGCTGGTAATGAAAAACTGTTTTTT.

CDR3 DNA: TGTGCCAGCAGCCTAACCGGGACAGGGGGCGAAAGCTATGGCTACACCTTC. It translates to CASSLTGTGGESYGYTF. This rearrangement joins TRBV12-3 or TRBV12-4 to TRBJ1-2; TRBD1 aligns across 12 bases. V lost 6 bases and J lost 4; bases outside the gene matches: 12. This CDR3 region has 17 residues.

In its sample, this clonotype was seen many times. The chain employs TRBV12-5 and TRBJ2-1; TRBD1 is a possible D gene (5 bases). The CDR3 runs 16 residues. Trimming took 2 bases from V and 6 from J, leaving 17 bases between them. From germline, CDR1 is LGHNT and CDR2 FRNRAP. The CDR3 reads CASGLPRAGPGNEQFF. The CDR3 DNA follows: TGTGCTAGTGGTTTGCCACGGGCAGGGCCTGGCAATGAGCAGTTCTTC.

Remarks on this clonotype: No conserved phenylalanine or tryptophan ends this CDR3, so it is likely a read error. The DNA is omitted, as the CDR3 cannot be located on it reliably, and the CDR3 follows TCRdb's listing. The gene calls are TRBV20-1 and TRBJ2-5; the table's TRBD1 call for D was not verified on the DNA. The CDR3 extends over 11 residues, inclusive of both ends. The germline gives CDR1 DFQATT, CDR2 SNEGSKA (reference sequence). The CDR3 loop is CSARGGETQSL.

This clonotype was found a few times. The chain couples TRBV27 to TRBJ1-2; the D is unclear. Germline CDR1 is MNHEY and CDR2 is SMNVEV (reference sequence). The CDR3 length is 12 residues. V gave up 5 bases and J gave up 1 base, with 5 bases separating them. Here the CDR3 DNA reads TGTGCCAGCAGTCCTTATAACTATGGCTACACCTTC. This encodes CASSPYNYGYTF.

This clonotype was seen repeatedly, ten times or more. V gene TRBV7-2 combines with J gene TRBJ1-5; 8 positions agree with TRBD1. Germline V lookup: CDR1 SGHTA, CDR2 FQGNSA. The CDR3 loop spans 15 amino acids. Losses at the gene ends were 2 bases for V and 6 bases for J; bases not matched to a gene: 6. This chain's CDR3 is CASSLQDRAGQPQHF. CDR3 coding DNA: TGTGCCAGCAGCTTACAGGACAGGGCAGGTCAGCCCCAGCATTTT.

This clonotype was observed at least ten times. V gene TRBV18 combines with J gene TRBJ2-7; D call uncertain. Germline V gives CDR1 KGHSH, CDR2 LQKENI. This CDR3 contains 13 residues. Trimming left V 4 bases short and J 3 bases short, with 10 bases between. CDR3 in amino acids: CASSQGASYEQYF. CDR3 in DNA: TGTGCCAGCTCACAGGGCGCTAGCTACGAGCAGTACTTC.

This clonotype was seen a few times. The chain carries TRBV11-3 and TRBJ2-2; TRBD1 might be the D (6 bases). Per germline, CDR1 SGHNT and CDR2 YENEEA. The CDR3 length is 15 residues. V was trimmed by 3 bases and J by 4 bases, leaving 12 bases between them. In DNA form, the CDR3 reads TGTGCCAGCAGCTTTCTGCCAGGGGCCACCGGGGAGCTGTTTTTT. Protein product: CASSFLPGATGELFF.

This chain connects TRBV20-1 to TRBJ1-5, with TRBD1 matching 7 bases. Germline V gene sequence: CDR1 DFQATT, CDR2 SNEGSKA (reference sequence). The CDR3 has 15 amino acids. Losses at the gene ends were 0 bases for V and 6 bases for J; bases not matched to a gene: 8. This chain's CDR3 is CSAREGGSGTQPQHF. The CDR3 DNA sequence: TGCAGTGCTAGAGAAGGGGGCTCGGGCACTCAGCCCCAGCATTTT.

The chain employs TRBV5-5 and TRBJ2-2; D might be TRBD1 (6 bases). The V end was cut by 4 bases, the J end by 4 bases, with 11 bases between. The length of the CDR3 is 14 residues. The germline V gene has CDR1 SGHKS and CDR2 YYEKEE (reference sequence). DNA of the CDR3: TGTGCCAGCAGCACGGACAGAACCACCGGGGAGCTGTTTTTT. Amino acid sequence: CASSTDRTTGELFF. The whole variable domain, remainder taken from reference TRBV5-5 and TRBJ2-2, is DAGVTQSPTHLIKTRGQQVTLRCSPISGHKSVSWYQQVLGQGPQFIFQYYEKEERGRGNFPDRFSARQFPNYSSELNVNALLLGDSALYLCASSTDRTTGELFFGEGSRLTVL.

The CDR3 sequence: CASSPLARPWDTQYF. The CDR3 DNA reads as TGTGCCAGCAGTCCTCTAGCGAGACCTTGGGATACGCAGTATTTT. This chain uses TRBV27 with TRBJ2-3; a possible D gene is TRBD2 (6 bases). The V gene lost 5 bases and the J gene lost 6 bases, with 18 bases spanning the gap. Per germline, CDR1 MNHEY and CDR2 SMNVEV (reference sequence). The CDR3 sequence is 15 residues long.

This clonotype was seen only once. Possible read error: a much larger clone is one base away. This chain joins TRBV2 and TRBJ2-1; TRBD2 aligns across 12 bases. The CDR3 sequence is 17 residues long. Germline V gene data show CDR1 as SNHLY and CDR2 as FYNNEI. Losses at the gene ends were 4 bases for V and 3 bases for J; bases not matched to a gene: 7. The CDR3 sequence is CASSGDPGLAGYNEQFF. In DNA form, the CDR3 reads TGTGCCAGCAGTGGGGATCCGGGACTAGCGGGCTACAATGAGCAGTTCTTC.

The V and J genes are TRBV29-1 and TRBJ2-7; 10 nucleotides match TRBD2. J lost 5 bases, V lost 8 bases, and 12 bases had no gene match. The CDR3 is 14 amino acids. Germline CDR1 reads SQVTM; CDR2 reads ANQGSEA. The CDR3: CSTGQGLASNEQYF. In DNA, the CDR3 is TGCAGCACCGGACAGGGACTAGCGTCGAACGAGCAGTACTTC.

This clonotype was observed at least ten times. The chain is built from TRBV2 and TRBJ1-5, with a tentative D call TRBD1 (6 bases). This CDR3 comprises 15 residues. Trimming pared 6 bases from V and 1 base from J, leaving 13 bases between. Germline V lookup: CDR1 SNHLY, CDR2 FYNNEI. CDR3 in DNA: TGTGCCAGCAGCGGAGGGGGTTTCAGCAATCAGCCCCAGCATTTT. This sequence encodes CASSGGGFSNQPQHF.

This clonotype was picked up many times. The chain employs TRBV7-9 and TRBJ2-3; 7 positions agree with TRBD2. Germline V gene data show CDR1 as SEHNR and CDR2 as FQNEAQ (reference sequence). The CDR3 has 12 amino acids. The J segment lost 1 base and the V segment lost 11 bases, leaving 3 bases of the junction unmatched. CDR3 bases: TGTGCCGGACGGGGGGGCACAGATACGCAGTATTTT. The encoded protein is CAGRGGTDTQYF.

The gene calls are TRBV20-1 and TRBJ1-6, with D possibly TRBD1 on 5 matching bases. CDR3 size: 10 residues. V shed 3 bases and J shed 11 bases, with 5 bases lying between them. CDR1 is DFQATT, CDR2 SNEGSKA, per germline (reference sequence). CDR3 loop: CSARGPPLHF. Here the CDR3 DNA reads TGCAGTGCTAGGGGACCACCCCTCCACTTT.

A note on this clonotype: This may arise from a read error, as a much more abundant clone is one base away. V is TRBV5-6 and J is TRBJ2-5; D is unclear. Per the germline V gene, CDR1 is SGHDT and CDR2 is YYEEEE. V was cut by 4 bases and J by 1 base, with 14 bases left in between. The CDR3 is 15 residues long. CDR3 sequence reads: CASSVGLPSQETQYF. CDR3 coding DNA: TGTGCCAGCAGCGTAGGGTTACCATCCCAAGAGACCCAGTACTTC.

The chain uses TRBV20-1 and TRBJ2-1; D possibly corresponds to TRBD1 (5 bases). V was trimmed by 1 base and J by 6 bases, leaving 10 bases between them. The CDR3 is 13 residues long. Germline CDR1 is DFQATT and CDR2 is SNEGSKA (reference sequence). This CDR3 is CSARATVSNEQFF. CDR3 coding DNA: TGCAGTGCTAGAGCGACAGTTAGCAATGAGCAGTTCTTC.

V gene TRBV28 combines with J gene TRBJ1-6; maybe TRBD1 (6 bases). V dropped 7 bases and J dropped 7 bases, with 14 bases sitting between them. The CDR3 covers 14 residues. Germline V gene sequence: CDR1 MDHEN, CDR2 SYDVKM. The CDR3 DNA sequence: TGTGCCAGCACAGCAGGACAGCCGAATTCACCCCTCCACTTT. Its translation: CASTAGQPNSPLHF.

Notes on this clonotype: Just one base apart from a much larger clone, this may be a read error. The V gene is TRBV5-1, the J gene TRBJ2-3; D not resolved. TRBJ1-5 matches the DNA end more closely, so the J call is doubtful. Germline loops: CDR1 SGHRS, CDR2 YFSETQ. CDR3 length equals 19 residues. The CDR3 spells CASSSRGGPSGLSTDTQHF. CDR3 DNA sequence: TGCGCCAGCAGCTCTCGCGGAGGGCCTAGCGGCTTAAGCACAGATACGCAGCATTTT.

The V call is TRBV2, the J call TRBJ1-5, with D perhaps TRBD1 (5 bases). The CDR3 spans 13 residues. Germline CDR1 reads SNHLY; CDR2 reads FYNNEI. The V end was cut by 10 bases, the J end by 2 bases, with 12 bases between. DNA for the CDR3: TGTGCCATCGCGGGACTAGGCAATCAGCCCCAGCATTTT. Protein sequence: CAIAGLGNQPQHF.

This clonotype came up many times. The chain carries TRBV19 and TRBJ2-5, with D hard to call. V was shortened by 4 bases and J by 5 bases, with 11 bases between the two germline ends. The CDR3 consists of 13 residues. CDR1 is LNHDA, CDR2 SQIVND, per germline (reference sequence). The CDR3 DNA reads TGTGCCAGTAGTACCACCGGTGGGGAGACCCAGTACTTC. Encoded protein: CASSTTGGETQYF.

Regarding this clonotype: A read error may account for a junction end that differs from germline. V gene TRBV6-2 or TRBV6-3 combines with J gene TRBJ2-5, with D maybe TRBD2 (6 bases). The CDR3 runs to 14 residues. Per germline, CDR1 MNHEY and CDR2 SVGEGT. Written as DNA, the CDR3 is TGTGCCGGCAGTCCCAGCGGGCTCCAAGAGACCCAGTACTTC. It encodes CAGSPSGLQETQYF.

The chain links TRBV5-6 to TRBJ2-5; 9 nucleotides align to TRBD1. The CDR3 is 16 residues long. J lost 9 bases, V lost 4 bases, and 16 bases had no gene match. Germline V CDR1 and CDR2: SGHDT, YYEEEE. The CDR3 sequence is CASSRTGGIPNQPQYF. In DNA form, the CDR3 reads TGTGCCAGCAGCCGTACAGGGGGCATCCCGAATCAGCCCCAGTACTTC.

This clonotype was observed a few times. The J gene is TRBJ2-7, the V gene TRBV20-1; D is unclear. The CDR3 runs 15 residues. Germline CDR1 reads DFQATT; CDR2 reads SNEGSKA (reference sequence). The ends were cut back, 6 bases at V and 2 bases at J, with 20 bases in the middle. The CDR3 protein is CSAVKAAQNAYEQYF. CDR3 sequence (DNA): TGCAGTGCCGTAAAAGCAGCTCAGAACGCCTACGAGCAGTACTTC.

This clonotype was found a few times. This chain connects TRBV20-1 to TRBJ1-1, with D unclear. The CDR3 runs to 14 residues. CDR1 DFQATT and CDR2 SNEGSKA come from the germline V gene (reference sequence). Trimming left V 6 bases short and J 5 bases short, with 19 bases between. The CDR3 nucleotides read TGCAGTGCCATTAAGGCGGGGTTTGGGACTGAAGCTTTCTTT. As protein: CSAIKAGFGTEAFF.

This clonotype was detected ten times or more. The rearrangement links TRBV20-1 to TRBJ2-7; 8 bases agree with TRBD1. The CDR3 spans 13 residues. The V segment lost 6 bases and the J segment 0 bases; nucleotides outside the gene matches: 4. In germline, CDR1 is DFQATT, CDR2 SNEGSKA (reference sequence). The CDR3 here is CSAKDRDSYEQYF. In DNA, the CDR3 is TGCAGTGCCAAGGACAGGGACTCCTACGAGCAGTACTTC.

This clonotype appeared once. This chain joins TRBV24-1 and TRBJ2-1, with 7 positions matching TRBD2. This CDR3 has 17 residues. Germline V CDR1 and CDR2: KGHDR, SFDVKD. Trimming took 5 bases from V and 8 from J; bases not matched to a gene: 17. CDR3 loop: CATSATSARSPNYEQFF. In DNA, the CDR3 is TGTGCCACCAGTGCTACTAGCGCGAGATCCCCCAACTATGAGCAGTTCTTC.

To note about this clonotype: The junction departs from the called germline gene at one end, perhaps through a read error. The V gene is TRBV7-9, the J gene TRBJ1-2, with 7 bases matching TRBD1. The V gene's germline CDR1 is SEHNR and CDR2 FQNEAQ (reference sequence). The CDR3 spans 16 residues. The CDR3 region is CASSQLAGEGASGYTF. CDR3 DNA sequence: TGCGCCAGCAGCCAACTAGCGGGGGAGGGGGCGAGTGGCTACACCTTC.

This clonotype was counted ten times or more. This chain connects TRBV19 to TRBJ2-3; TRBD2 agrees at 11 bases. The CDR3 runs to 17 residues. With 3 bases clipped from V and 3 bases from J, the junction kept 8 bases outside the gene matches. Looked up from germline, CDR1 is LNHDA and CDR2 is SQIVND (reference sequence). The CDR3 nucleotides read TGTGCCAGTAGTATCGTGGGCGCTAGCGGGGGGACAGATACGCAGTATTTT. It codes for CASSIVGASGGTDTQYF.

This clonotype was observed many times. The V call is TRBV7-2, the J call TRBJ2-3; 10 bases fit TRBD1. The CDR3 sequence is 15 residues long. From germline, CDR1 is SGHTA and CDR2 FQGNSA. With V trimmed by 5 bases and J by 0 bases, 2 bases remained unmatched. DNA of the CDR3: TGTGCCAGCAGCATGGGACAGGGGAGCACAGATACGCAGTATTTT. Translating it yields CASSMGQGSTDTQYF.